These 9 T cell receptor beta chains originate from one sample sequenced in a study of brain T cells in children with intractable seizures. Method: immunoSEQ multiplex PCR; TCRdb's copy keeps in-frame clones and lacks some. The sample includes under 400,000 clones, approximately 93% seen only once; the top ten take 4.5% to 7%. Time point defined: blood from clinic visit 5 months post-surgery; TSC patient then seizure free. The material was peripheral blood, obtained less than 6 months after surgery. The receptors come from a boy under two years old with tuberous sclerosis and intractable seizures.

This sequence joins TRBV7-3 and TRBJ1-1; D is unclear. CDR3 size: 13 residues. Trimming removed 3 bases from V and 5 bases from J, with 10 bases in between. The germline V gene encodes CDR1 SGHTA and CDR2 FQGTGA. CDR3 residues: CASSLEGRTEAFF. For the CDR3, the DNA is TGTGCCAGCAGCTTGGAGGGAAGGACTGAAGCTTTCTTT.

The V and J genes are TRBV5-1 and TRBJ1-2; D might be TRBD1 (5 bases). V lost 2 bases to trimming and J lost 7 bases, with 12 bases between them. This CDR3 is 13 amino acids long. Germline CDR1 reads SGHRS; CDR2 reads YFSETQ. The CDR3 protein is CASSFNQGTGYTF. In nucleotides, the CDR3 is TGCGCCAGCAGCTTTAATCAGGGCACTGGCTACACCTTC.

This clone is a singleton in its sample. The chain uses TRBV9 and TRBJ1-2, with 8 nucleotides matching TRBD1. The CDR3 extends over 15 amino acids. The germline CDR1 and CDR2 sequences are SGDLS and YYNGEE. The trim removed 0 bases at V and 4 bases at J, leaving 5 bases unmatched. As DNA, the CDR3 is TGTGCCAGCAGCGTAGAGTCAGGGGGCGGCTATGGCTACACCTTC. It is translated as CASSVESGGGYGYTF. The whole variable domain, remainder taken from reference TRBV9 and TRBJ1-2, is DSGVTQTPKHLITATGQRVTLRCSPRSGDLSVYWYQQSLDQGLQFLIQYYNGEERAKGNILERFSAQQFPDLHSELNLSSLELGDSALYFCASSVESGGGYGYTFGSGTRLTVV.

The chain is built from TRBV3-1 (or the pseudogene TRBV3-2) and TRBJ2-5; D is unclear. Germline CDR1 is LGHDT and CDR2 is YNNKEL (reference sequence). The ends were cut back, 0 bases at V and 2 bases at J, with 10 bases in the middle. The CDR3 length is 15 residues. CDR3 sequence (DNA): TGTGCCAGCAGCCAAGAGGCCGGAAGACAAGAGACCCAGTACTTC. Translating gives CASSQEAGRQETQYF.

The genes are TRBV6-6 and TRBJ1-2; unclear D gene. Trimming removed 6 bases at V and 4 bases at J, with 9 bases between. The CDR3 has 12 residues. Germline V CDR1 and CDR2: MNHNY, SVGAGI (reference sequence). The CDR3 nucleotides are TGTGCCAGCAGAGGGAATCCCTATGGCTACACCTTC. Protein product: CASRGNPYGYTF.

V usage is TRBV7-9 and J usage is TRBJ1-3; the D gene is possibly TRBD1 (6 bases). Germline CDR1 is SEHNR and CDR2 is FQNEAQ (reference sequence). V was clipped by 3 bases and J by 2 bases, with 11 bases between them. The CDR3 totals 15 residues. CDR3 amino acids: CASSLSGAAGNTIYF. The CDR3 nucleotides read TGTGCCAGCAGCTTGTCGGGGGCAGCTGGAAACACCATATATTTT.

The V and J genes are TRBV20-1 and TRBJ2-1, with 11 bases identical to TRBD2. Germline V gene sequence: CDR1 DFQATT, CDR2 SNEGSKA (reference sequence). V dropped 3 bases and J dropped 9; count of bases not matched to a gene: 13. CDR3 length equals 16 residues. In nucleotides, the CDR3 is TGCAGTGCTAGTGGCGGGGCTAGCGGGAGGCCCCGTGAGCAGTTCTTC. This encodes CSASGGASGRPREQFF.

This clone was detected once. The rearrangement uses TRBV5-1 and TRBJ2-7; 7 bases are shared with TRBD1. V lost 5 bases, J lost 0 bases, and 8 bases stayed unmatched. The CDR3 length is 15 residues. Germline CDR1 SGHRS, CDR2 YFSETQ. The CDR3 nucleotides read TGCGCCAGCAGGTCCGGGACAGAACTCTCCTACGAGCAGTACTTC. Its protein is CASRSGTELSYEQYF.

This clone is a singleton in its sample. The rearrangement links TRBV11-3 to TRBJ2-1; 7 bases line up with TRBD1. The CDR3 is 15 residues long. CDR1 is SGHNT and CDR2 is YENEEA in the germline V gene. The trim removed 5 bases at V and 2 bases at J, leaving 6 bases unmatched. CDR3 in DNA: TGTGCCAGCAGCCACGACAGGGAACCCTACAATGAGCAGTTCTTC. Translation: CASSHDREPYNEQFF.